Listed below are T cell receptor beta chains from one sample, sequenced in a study of T cell repertoires in cytomegalovirus infection. TCRdb reanalysed the reads using MiXCR and keeps one entry per CDR3 protein. The sample records 150,000 to 200,000 distinct CDR3 sequences, 13% to 15% being singletons. Material for sequencing was PBMCs. The receptors derive from a human donor in good health (CMV status not recorded). Some clones in this sample may be carry-over from other donors' samples. Both conserved end residues are part of each CDR3. Each record gives: CDR3 protein, CDR3 DNA, V gene, clone size, D gene, J gene, CDR3 length. The D gene is left open where the match is weak. Size is omitted from some rows. Given values are once, few, many or a class for expanded clones.

CDR3aa: CASSLNDEQYF
CDR3nt: TGCGCCAGCAGCTTGAATGACGAGCAGTACTTC
v_gene: TRBV5-1
abundance: -
d_gene: -
j_gene: TRBJ2-7
len: 11

CDR3aa: CASSLVPAGAYNEQFF
CDR3nt: TGTGCCAGCAGCTTAGTCCCAGCGGGAGCCTACAATGAGCAGTTCTTC
v_gene: TRBV7-2
abundance: many
d_gene: TRBD2
j_gene: TRBJ2-1
len: 16

CDR3aa: CASGQGAYEQYF
CDR3nt: TGTGCTAGTGGCCAGGGGGCCTACGAGCAGTACTTC
v_gene: TRBV12-5
abundance: many
d_gene: TRBD1
j_gene: TRBJ2-7
len: 12

CDR3aa: CASSPGTSSQKLFF
CDR3nt: TGTGCCAGCAGCCCGGGGACGTCGTCCCAAAAACTGTTTTTT
v_gene: TRBV7-2
abundance: many
d_gene: -
j_gene: TRBJ1-4
len: 14

CDR3aa: CASSRTSGGLSYNEQFF
CDR3nt: TGTGCCAGCAGCAGAACTAGCGGGGGGCTCTCCTACAATGAGCAGTTCTTC
v_gene: TRBV7-6
abundance: -
d_gene: TRBD2
j_gene: TRBJ2-1
len: 17

CDR3aa: CASSLVKNTEAFF
CDR3nt: TGTGCCAGCAGTCTAGTAAAGAACACTGAAGCTTTCTTT
v_gene: TRBV27
abundance: -
d_gene: -
j_gene: TRBJ1-1
len: 13

CDR3aa: CASSLDGTSGSNEQFF
CDR3nt: TGTGCCAGCAGCTTGGACGGGACTAGCGGGAGTAATGAGCAGTTCTTC
v_gene: TRBV5-6
abundance: many
d_gene: TRBD2
j_gene: TRBJ2-1
len: 16

CDR3aa: CATSDSGRAVEQFF
CDR3nt: TGTGCCACCAGTGATAGCGGGAGGGCCGTTGAGCAGTTCTTC
v_gene: TRBV24-1
abundance: few
d_gene: TRBD2
j_gene: TRBJ2-1
len: 14

CDR3aa: CSVSGGTARDYEQYF
CDR3nt: TGCAGCGTCTCTGGCGGGACCGCGCGGGATTACGAGCAGTACTTC
v_gene: TRBV29-1
abundance: -
d_gene: -
j_gene: TRBJ2-7
len: 15

CDR3aa: CAIGETSGNTIYF
CDR3nt: TGTGCCATCGGCGAAACTTCTGGAAACACCATATATTTT
v_gene: TRBV10-3
abundance: many
d_gene: -
j_gene: TRBJ1-3
len: 13

CDR3aa: CASTNGGRQETQYF
CDR3nt: TGTGCCAGCACCAACGGGGGGCGGCAAGAGACCCAGTACTTC
v_gene: TRBV7-2
abundance: many
d_gene: -
j_gene: TRBJ2-5
len: 14

CDR3aa: CASRRSSGTYNEQFF
CDR3nt: TGTGCCAGCAGGCGCTCTAGCGGGACCTACAATGAGCAGTTCTTC
v_gene: TRBV11-2
abundance: few
d_gene: TRBD2
j_gene: TRBJ2-1
len: 15

CDR3aa: CAISLPGDTEAFF
CDR3nt: TGTGCCATCAGTCTTCCCGGGGACACTGAAGCTTTCTTT
v_gene: TRBV10-3
abundance: -
d_gene: -
j_gene: TRBJ1-1
len: 13

CDR3aa: CASSFLGQGVRPSYEQYF
CDR3nt: TGTGCCAGCAGCTTCCTGGGACAGGGAGTTCGTCCTTCCTACGAGCAGTACTTC
v_gene: TRBV7-9
abundance: many
d_gene: TRBD1
j_gene: TRBJ2-7
len: 18

CDR3aa: CASSPNPMRLAITSTDTQYF
CDR3nt: TGTGCCAGTAGTCCTAACCCGATGAGACTAGCGATCACTAGCACAGATACGCAGTATTTT
v_gene: TRBV19
abundance: -
d_gene: TRBD2
j_gene: TRBJ2-3
len: 20

CDR3aa: CASSLAERRMNTEAFF
CDR3nt: TGTGCCAGCAGCTTGGCCGAGAGGAGGATGAACACTGAAGCTTTCTTT
v_gene: TRBV5-5
abundance: -
d_gene: -
j_gene: TRBJ1-1
len: 16

CDR3aa: CASSFRGDGFANYGYTF
CDR3nt: TGTGCCAGCAGCTTCCGGGGAGATGGGTTCGCTAACTATGGCTACACCTTC
v_gene: TRBV7-9
abundance: -
d_gene: -
j_gene: TRBJ1-2
len: 17

CDR3aa: CATKIGTIGTEAFF
CDR3nt: TGTGCCACTAAAATCGGGACCATTGGAACTGAAGCTTTCTTT
v_gene: TRBV19
abundance: many
d_gene: -
j_gene: TRBJ1-1
len: 14

CDR3aa: CASSVSGGVSYEQYF
CDR3nt: TGTGCCAGCAGTGTTAGCGGGGGAGTTTCCTACGAGCAGTACTTC
v_gene: TRBV2
abundance: many
d_gene: TRBD2
j_gene: TRBJ2-7
len: 15

CDR3aa: CASLPVGRIDQETQYF
CDR3nt: TGTGCCAGTCTGCCTGTTGGAAGGATTGACCAAGAGACCCAGTACTTC
v_gene: TRBV18
abundance: -
d_gene: -
j_gene: TRBJ2-5
len: 16

CDR3aa: CASSPGGGPSNNEQFF
CDR3nt: TGTGCCAGCAGCCCGGGAGGGGGCCCCTCTAACAATGAGCAGTTCTTC
v_gene: TRBV7-9
abundance: many
d_gene: -
j_gene: TRBJ2-1
len: 16

CDR3aa: CASSSRERGGSYNEQFF
CDR3nt: TGTGCCAGCAGTTCCCGAGAGCGGGGGGGCTCCTACAATGAGCAGTTCTTC
v_gene: TRBV12-3/TRBV12-4
abundance: many
d_gene: TRBD2
j_gene: TRBJ2-1
len: 17

CDR3aa: CASSIGGISNEQFF
CDR3nt: TGTGCCAGTAGTATTGGCGGGATTTCAAATGAGCAGTTCTTC
v_gene: TRBV19
abundance: -
d_gene: -
j_gene: TRBJ2-1
len: 14

CDR3aa: CAIRDFDRGGEETQYF
CDR3nt: TGTGCCATCAGGGACTTCGACAGGGGAGGGGAAGAGACCCAGTACTTC
v_gene: TRBV10-3
abundance: few
d_gene: -
j_gene: TRBJ2-5
len: 16

CDR3aa: CASSQDATDWYF
CDR3nt: TGTGCCAGCAGCCAAGATGCGACGGACTGGTACTTC
v_gene: TRBV14
abundance: many
d_gene: -
j_gene: TRBJ2-7
len: 12

CDR3aa: CASSYKQGSADTQYF
CDR3nt: TGTGCCAGCAGTTACAAGCAGGGGAGCGCAGATACGCAGTATTTT
v_gene: TRBV6-5
abundance: many
d_gene: -
j_gene: TRBJ2-3
len: 15

CDR3aa: CASSENRGPQPQHF
CDR3nt: TGTGCCAGCAGCGAAAATAGAGGGCCTCAGCCCCAGCATTTT
v_gene: TRBV7-2
abundance: -
d_gene: -
j_gene: TRBJ1-5
len: 14

CDR3aa: CSARDSPSGSREQYF
CDR3nt: TGCAGTGCTAGAGATTCCCCTAGCGGGAGCCGAGAGCAGTACTTC
v_gene: TRBV20-1
abundance: -
d_gene: TRBD2
j_gene: TRBJ2-7
len: 15

CDR3aa: CASSAKAGMNTEAFF
CDR3nt: TGCGCCAGCAGTGCAAAGGCAGGGATGAACACTGAAGCTTTCTTT
v_gene: TRBV10-2
abundance: -
d_gene: -
j_gene: TRBJ1-1
len: 15

CDR3aa: CASRGARVTEAFF
CDR3nt: TGTGCCAGCAGAGGGGCCCGAGTCACTGAAGCTTTCTTT
v_gene: TRBV12-3/TRBV12-4
abundance: few
d_gene: -
j_gene: TRBJ1-1
len: 13

CDR3aa: CASSSIGQETQYF
CDR3nt: TGTGCCAGCAGCTCCATCGGGCAAGAGACCCAGTACTTC
v_gene: TRBV5-6
abundance: few
d_gene: -
j_gene: TRBJ2-5
len: 13

CDR3aa: CASSSGQGTDTQYF
CDR3nt: TGTGCCAGCAGCTCGGGACAGGGAACAGATACGCAGTATTTT
v_gene: TRBV28
abundance: many
d_gene: TRBD1
j_gene: TRBJ2-3
len: 14

CDR3aa: CASSQDAYSGNTIYF
CDR3nt: TGCGCCAGCAGCCAAGATGCATACTCTGGAAACACCATATATTTT
v_gene: TRBV4-1
abundance: -
d_gene: -
j_gene: TRBJ1-3
len: 15

CDR3aa: CASSQRGGRFGELFF
CDR3nt: TGTGCCAGCAGCCAACGGGGGGGGCGTTTCGGGGAGCTGTTTTTT
v_gene: TRBV7-2
abundance: many
d_gene: TRBD2
j_gene: TRBJ2-2
len: 15

CDR3aa: CASSLTGTSERSSYNEQFF
CDR3nt: TGTGCCAGCAGTTTAACCGGGACTAGCGAAAGGAGCTCCTACAATGAGCAGTTCTTC
v_gene: TRBV27
abundance: many
d_gene: TRBD2
j_gene: TRBJ2-1
len: 19

CDR3aa: CATSDLGGLAGDTQYF
CDR3nt: TGTGCCACCAGTGACCTCGGTGGACTAGCGGGAGATACGCAGTATTTT
v_gene: TRBV24-1
abundance: -
d_gene: TRBD2
j_gene: TRBJ2-3
len: 16

CDR3aa: CASSPRTARGQPQHF
CDR3nt: TGTGCCAGCAGTCCCCGGACTGCTAGGGGTCAGCCCCAGCATTTT
v_gene: TRBV28
abundance: -
d_gene: -
j_gene: TRBJ1-5
len: 15

CDR3aa: CASSSRTANSYEQYF
CDR3nt: TGTGCCAGCAGTTCCCGGACAGCTAACTCCTACGAGCAGTACTTC
v_gene: TRBV12-3/TRBV12-4
abundance: many
d_gene: -
j_gene: TRBJ2-7
len: 15

CDR3aa: CASSFGGGAYNEQFF
CDR3nt: TGCGCCAGCAGCTTTGGCGGGGGGGCATACAATGAGCAGTTCTTC
v_gene: TRBV4-1
abundance: few
d_gene: TRBD2
j_gene: TRBJ2-1
len: 15

CDR3aa: CASSLRVIRDRVNHGYTF
CDR3nt: TGTGCCAGCAGCCTGAGAGTAATCCGGGACCGAGTAAATCATGGCTACACCTTC
v_gene: TRBV7-8
abundance: many
d_gene: -
j_gene: TRBJ1-2
len: 18

CDR3aa: CSARDHRAPLQPQHF
CDR3nt: TGCAGTGCTAGAGATCACAGGGCTCCCCTCCAGCCCCAGCATTTT
v_gene: TRBV20-1
abundance: -
d_gene: -
j_gene: TRBJ1-5
len: 15

CDR3aa: CASSGDSLDTQYF
CDR3nt: TGTGCCAGCAGCGGGGACTCGTTGGATACGCAGTATTTT
v_gene: TRBV5-4
abundance: few
d_gene: -
j_gene: TRBJ2-3
len: 13

CDR3aa: CASSFPQAGLNTEAFF
CDR3nt: TGCGCCAGCAGCTTTCCCCAAGCCGGACTGAACACTGAAGCTTTCTTT
v_gene: TRBV5-1
abundance: -
d_gene: -
j_gene: TRBJ1-1
len: 16

CDR3aa: CASSLRTGGFSNQPQQF
CDR3nt: TGTGCCAGCAGCTTACGGACAGGGGGCTTCAGCAATCAGCCCCAGCAATTT
v_gene: TRBV7-2
abundance: -
d_gene: TRBD1
j_gene: TRBJ1-5
len: 17

CDR3aa: CASKWSNGYTF
CDR3nt: TGTGCCAGCAAATGGAGCAATGGCTACACCTTC
v_gene: TRBV6-4
abundance: few
d_gene: -
j_gene: TRBJ1-2
len: 11

CDR3aa: CSVEDYTRTGELFF
CDR3nt: TGCAGCGTTGAGGACTACACCCGAACCGGGGAGCTGTTTTTT
v_gene: TRBV29-1
abundance: -
d_gene: -
j_gene: TRBJ2-2
len: 14

CDR3aa: CASSPINTGELFF
CDR3nt: TGTGCCAGCAGCCCGATTAACACCGGGGAGCTGTTTTTT
v_gene: TRBV12-3/TRBV12-4
abundance: many
d_gene: -
j_gene: TRBJ2-2
len: 13

CDR3aa: CASSPAGGEETQYF
CDR3nt: TGTGCCAGCAGCCCCGCGGGGGGGGAGGAGACCCAGTACTTC
v_gene: TRBV5-4
abundance: -
d_gene: TRBD2
j_gene: TRBJ2-5
len: 14

CDR3aa: CASSVRSVVEQFF
CDR3nt: TGTGCCAGCAGCGTCCGTAGCGTGGTTGAGCAGTTCTTC
v_gene: TRBV11-2
abundance: few
d_gene: -
j_gene: TRBJ2-1
len: 13

CDR3aa: CASSLGRGRIQETQYF
CDR3nt: TGTGCCAGCAGCTTAGGCCGGGGACGGATCCAAGAGACCCAGTACTTC
v_gene: TRBV11-2
abundance: many
d_gene: -
j_gene: TRBJ2-5
len: 16

CDR3aa: CASSVITAASEAFF
CDR3nt: TGTGCCAGCAGCGTCATAACGGCGGCTTCTGAAGCTTTCTTT
v_gene: TRBV28
abundance: many
d_gene: -
j_gene: TRBJ1-1
len: 14

CDR3aa: CASSWDFRGEKLFF
CDR3nt: TGTGCCAGCAGCTGGGACTTCAGGGGGGAAAAACTGTTTTTT
v_gene: TRBV6-5
abundance: many
d_gene: TRBD1
j_gene: TRBJ1-4
len: 14

CDR3aa: CASTQVVGQETQYF
CDR3nt: TGTGCCAGCACCCAAGTCGTGGGCCAAGAGACCCAGTACTTC
v_gene: TRBV6-1
abundance: few
d_gene: -
j_gene: TRBJ2-5
len: 14

CDR3aa: CASSELSNQPQHF
CDR3nt: TGTGCCAGCTCTGAGCTAAGCAATCAGCCCCAGCATTTT
v_gene: TRBV6-6
abundance: -
d_gene: -
j_gene: TRBJ1-5
len: 13

CDR3aa: CASSLGWQGRTEAFF
CDR3nt: TGTGCCAGCAGCTTAGGGTGGCAGGGTCGGACTGAAGCTTTCTTT
v_gene: TRBV7-9
abundance: many
d_gene: -
j_gene: TRBJ1-1
len: 15

CDR3aa: CSYSGTGTMGAYEQYF
CDR3nt: TGCAGTTATTCCGGGACAGGAACTATGGGGGCTTACGAGCAGTACTTC
v_gene: TRBV29-1
abundance: -
d_gene: TRBD1
j_gene: TRBJ2-7
len: 16

CDR3aa: CASSLYPNEQYF
CDR3nt: TGTGCCAGCAGTTTATATCCCAACGAGCAGTACTTC
v_gene: TRBV28
abundance: many
d_gene: -
j_gene: TRBJ2-7
len: 12

CDR3aa: CASGPGQIEAFF
CDR3nt: TGTGCTAGTGGCCCTGGACAGATTGAAGCTTTCTTT
v_gene: TRBV12-5
abundance: -
d_gene: -
j_gene: TRBJ1-1
len: 12

CDR3aa: CASGSPGQGYTGELFF
CDR3nt: TGTGCTAGTGGTTCGCCGGGACAGGGGTACACCGGGGAGCTGTTTTTT
v_gene: TRBV12-5
abundance: -
d_gene: TRBD1
j_gene: TRBJ2-2
len: 16